The 26 T cell receptor beta chains presented below share a single source sample, sequenced in a study of cytomegalovirus exposure and HLA in healthy donors. Primers for the PCR totalled 60 Vbeta and 13 Jbeta. Measured with immunoSEQ multiplex PCR; TCRdb has only the in-frame clones, and not every one. The table has about 200,000 clones, around four fifths seen once; the top ten hold about 1.5%. Sequencing was performed on PBMCs. The receptors shown here come from a man in his forties or fifties in good health and CMV-seronegative.

The rearrangement joins TRBV9 to TRBJ2-2, with a possible D match to TRBD1 (6 bases). The V gene's germline CDR1 is SGDLS and CDR2 YYNGEE. V was shortened by 2 bases and J by 5 bases, with 7 bases between the two germline ends. This CDR3 is built from 13 residues. This CDR3 is CASSVQGTGELFF. The CDR3 DNA reads TGTGCCAGCAGCGTGCAGGGGACCGGGGAGCTGTTTTTT.

J is TRBJ2-1 and V is TRBV6-1, with 12 bases fitting TRBD2. Germline V gives CDR1 MNHNS, CDR2 SASEGT. Trimming removed 4 bases from V and 6 bases from J; junction bases left unmatched: 4. This CDR3 spans 15 amino acids. CDR3 coding DNA: TGTGCCAGCAGTGTGACTAGCGGGAGCCCCAATGAGCAGTTCTTC. This gives the protein CASSVTSGSPNEQFF.

The chain is built from TRBV5-1 and TRBJ1-1; TRBD1 is a possible D gene (6 bases). Per the germline V gene, CDR1 is SGHRS and CDR2 is YFSETQ. The V end was cut by 4 bases, the J end by 4 bases, with 11 bases between. The CDR3 consists of 13 residues. CDR3 loop: CASSMRGSTEAFF. The CDR3, as DNA: TGCGCCAGCAGCATGAGGGGGAGCACTGAAGCTTTCTTT.

The chain recombines TRBV7-2 with TRBJ2-7, with 7 bases lining up with TRBD1. CDR1 is SGHTA, CDR2 FQGNSA, per germline. The CDR3 has 14 amino acids. Trimming at V came to 5 bases and at J to 3 bases, leaving 7 bases not matched to a gene. The CDR3 protein is CASSTRQGFYEQYF. The CDR3 coding sequence is TGTGCCAGCAGCACCCGACAGGGTTTCTACGAGCAGTACTTC.

CDR3 sequence: CASSLVQEGNNEQFF. For the CDR3, the DNA is TGCGCCAGCAGCTTGGTGCAGGAGGGGAACAATGAGCAGTTCTTC. This chain links TRBV5-1 with TRBJ2-1; D is possibly TRBD2 (6 bases). This CDR3 is built from 15 residues. Trimming stripped 0 bases from V and 5 bases from J, with 12 bases between. The V gene's germline CDR1 is SGHRS and CDR2 YFSETQ.

This clone was seen a single time. The chain is built from TRBV30 and TRBJ1-6; 7 bases line up with TRBD1. Germline loops: CDR1 GTSNPN, CDR2 SVGIG (reference sequence). The CDR3 is 14 residues long. With V trimmed by 2 bases and J by 6 bases, 4 bases remained unmatched. CDR3 nucleotide sequence: TGTGCCTGGAGTCGACAGGGATCTAATTCACCCCTCCACTTT. It translates to CAWSRQGSNSPLHF.

About this clone: The CDR3 end shows no conserved phenylalanine or tryptophan, and so a read error is likely. The chain uses TRBV2 and TRBJ1-2; 11 positions agree with TRBD1. The CDR3 has 14 amino acids. Germline assignment: CDR1 SNHLY and CDR2 FYNNEI. Trimming at V came to 8 bases and at J to 6 bases, leaving 8 bases not matched to a gene. Here the CDR3 reads CASGMDRGRDGYTL. The CDR3 region has the DNA TGTGCCAGCGGGATGGACAGGGGGCGAGATGGCTACACCCTC.

This chain connects TRBV10-1 to TRBJ2-2, with 8 bases matching TRBD1. The CDR3 totals 14 residues. The V and J ends lost 7 bases and 0 bases, in that order; junction bases with no gene match: 1. CDR1 and CDR2 from the germline V gene are WNHNN and SYGVQD (reference sequence). The CDR3 is CASKGQANTGELFF. For the CDR3, the DNA is TGCGCCAGCAAGGGACAGGCGAACACCGGGGAGCTGTTTTTT.

Here the CDR3 reads CASSPDRDSQTQYF. The CDR3 DNA reads TGTGCCAGCTCACCAGACCGGGACAGCCAGACCCAGTACTTC. The chain joins TRBV18 to TRBJ2-5, with 7 bases lining up with TRBD1. This CDR3 has 14 residues. CDR1 KGHSH and CDR2 LQKENI come from the germline V gene. Germline trimming cut 2 bases from V and 6 bases from J; bases unmatched to any gene: 6.

The chain has TRBV15 and TRBJ1-2, with TRBD1 identical over 7 bases. Germline CDR1 is LNHNV and CDR2 is YYDKDF (reference sequence). The junction had 2 bases not matched to a gene; V was cut back by 0 bases and J by 4 bases. CDR3 size: 14 residues. The chain's CDR3 is CATSRDQGVYGYTF. In DNA, the CDR3 is TGTGCCACCAGCAGAGATCAGGGGGTCTATGGCTACACCTTC.

The chain has TRBV29-1 and TRBJ1-1; TRBD1 matches at 10 bases. The junction had 12 bases not matched to a gene; V was cut back by 7 bases and J by 4 bases. Germline V gene data show CDR1 as SQVTM and CDR2 as ANQGSEA. The CDR3 runs 15 residues. Here the CDR3 reads CSERQGANLGTEAFF. The CDR3 bases are TGCAGCGAAAGACAGGGGGCGAACCTCGGCACTGAAGCTTTCTTT. The variable domain in full, with the rest retrieved from reference TRBV29-1 and TRBJ1-1, is SAVISQKPSRDICQRGTSLTIQCQVDSQVTMMFWYRQQPGQSLTLIATANQGSEATYESGFVIDKFPISRPNLTFSTLTVSNMSPEDSSIYLCSERQGANLGTEAFFGQGTRLTVV.

The chain has TRBV28 and TRBJ1-4; TRBD1 aligns across 7 bases. The CDR3 consists of 19 residues. V lost 6 bases and J lost 7; bases outside the gene matches: 23. Germline CDR1 is MDHEN and CDR2 is SYDVKM. Written as DNA, the CDR3 is TGTGCCAGCAGCCTTCGGGAGGGGGCAAAAGAGGGACACTCTGAAAAACTGTTTTTT. It is translated as CASSLREGAKEGHSEKLFF.

This chain links TRBV2 with TRBJ2-7; perhaps TRBD1 as D (5 bases). Germline loops: CDR1 SNHLY, CDR2 FYNNEI. Trimming took off 7 bases at V and 3 bases at J, with 19 bases between the two ends. The CDR3 consists of 15 residues. The CDR3 DNA reads TGTGCCAGCACCCTAGGGGCGACTGCGATCTACGAGCAGTACTTC. Protein product: CASTLGATAIYEQYF.

The chain carries TRBV18 and TRBJ2-5; D is undetermined. The CDR3 has 13 residues. With 1 base removed from V and 4 bases from J, the gap between germline ends came to 7 bases. Germline CDR1 KGHSH, CDR2 LQKENI. CDR3 in DNA: TGTGCCAGCTCACCACAACTCGCAGAGACCCAGTACTTC. Its translation is CASSPQLAETQYF.

J is TRBJ2-3 and V is TRBV6-5; 7 bases are shared with TRBD2. Germline V lookup: CDR1 MNHEY, CDR2 SVGAGI. The V and J ends lost 6 bases and 6 bases, in that order; junction bases with no gene match: 9. CDR3 length equals 14 residues. This CDR3 reads CASSPGLGGDTQYF. CDR3 nucleotides: TGTGCCAGCAGCCCCGGACTAGGAGGGGATACGCAGTATTTT.

This sequence joins TRBV7-2 and TRBJ1-3; the D is unclear. Germline V gives CDR1 SGHTA, CDR2 FQGNSA. V dropped 7 bases and J dropped 0 bases, with 7 bases sitting between them. The CDR3 spans 13 residues. For the CDR3, the DNA is TGTGCCAGCACTGGGCGCTCTGGAAACACCATATATTTT. This codes for CASTGRSGNTIYF.

Only a few counts were recorded for this clone. The V and J genes are TRBV14 and TRBJ2-5, with 9 bases aligning to TRBD1. The ends lost 5 bases at V and 5 bases at J; junction bases unmatched: 9. In germline, CDR1 is SGHDN, CDR2 FVKESK. CDR3 length: 15 residues. CDR3 sequence reads: CASSKPQGAWETQYF. CDR3 DNA: TGTGCCAGCAGCAAACCACAGGGGGCCTGGGAGACCCAGTACTTC.

The chain links TRBV28 to TRBJ1-2; tentative D call: TRBD1 (6 bases). The V gene's germline CDR1 is MDHEN and CDR2 SYDVKM. The CDR3 has 14 residues. V lost 6 bases to trimming and J lost 4 bases, with 15 bases between them. In nucleotides, the CDR3 is TGTGCCAGCAGCCTCCCAGGGGTCCTCTATGGCTACACCTTC. Translated: CASSLPGVLYGYTF.

The V call is TRBV27, the J call TRBJ1-2; 7 bases map to TRBD1. Looked up from germline, CDR1 is MNHEY and CDR2 is SMNVEV (reference sequence). This CDR3 comprises 16 residues. V gave up 5 bases and J gave up 7 bases; unmatched junction bases: 16. As DNA, the CDR3 is TGTGCCAGCAGTCGCTGGGACAGAAGAGAAAGGGGTGGCTACACCTTC. Translating gives CASSRWDRRERGGYTF.

This clone was detected a few times. Other DNA sequences from this sample encode an identical CDR3 as well. The rearrangement links TRBV11-2 to TRBJ2-5; D possibly corresponds to TRBD1 (6 bases). The CDR3 loop spans 14 amino acids. Germline V gives CDR1 SGHAT, CDR2 FQNNGV. V shed 5 bases and J shed 2 bases, with 12 bases lying between them. DNA for the CDR3: TGTGCCAGCAGCAGAGGACAGCTACAAGAGACCCAGTACTTC. It yields the protein CASSRGQLQETQYF.

This chain connects TRBV7-9 to TRBJ2-7, with a tentative D call TRBD2 (5 bases). V shed 9 bases and J shed 2 bases, with 8 bases lying between them. The germline V gene has CDR1 SEHNR and CDR2 FQNEAQ (reference sequence). This CDR3 comprises 11 residues. CDR3 in amino acids: CASVGAYEQYF. The CDR3 region has the DNA TGTGCCAGTGTGGGAGCCTACGAGCAGTACTTC.

The chain employs TRBV6-5 and TRBJ2-7; TRBD2 aligns across 10 bases. The V and J ends lost 7 bases and 3 bases, in that order; junction bases with no gene match: 3. In germline, CDR1 is MNHEY, CDR2 SVGAGI. The CDR3 is made up of 13 amino acids. CDR3 protein: CASKSSGSYEQYF. CDR3 in DNA: TGTGCCAGCAAGTCTAGCGGGAGCTACGAGCAGTACTTC.

The genes are TRBV5-6 and TRBJ2-2; D not certain. This CDR3 is built from 16 residues. Trimming took 3 bases from V and 0 from J, leaving 12 bases between them. The germline V gene encodes CDR1 SGHDT and CDR2 YYEEEE. The CDR3 loop is CASSSLERTNTGELFF. CDR3 nucleotides: TGTGCCAGCAGCTCCCTGGAGCGCACGAACACCGGGGAGCTGTTTTTT.

V and J are TRBV7-9 and TRBJ1-1; D is unresolved. The CDR3 contains 14 residues. V lost 3 bases, J lost 4 bases, and 12 bases lay in between. Germline V CDR1 and CDR2: SEHNR, FQNEAQ (reference sequence). This CDR3 is CASSFTAAFTEAFF. CDR3 sequence (DNA): TGTGCCAGCAGCTTCACAGCTGCTTTCACTGAAGCTTTCTTT. The full variable domain, completed using reference TRBV7-9 and TRBJ1-1, is DTGVSQNPRHKITKRGQNVTFRCDPISEHNRLYWYRQTLGQGPEFLTYFQNEAQLEKSRLLSDRFSAERPKGSFSTLEIQRTEQGDSAMYLCASSFTAAFTEAFFGQGTRLTVV.

The genes are TRBV18 and TRBJ1-4; D uncertain. The V gene lost 5 bases and the J gene lost 3 bases, with 4 bases spanning the gap. The CDR3 spans 12 residues. Germline CDR1 is KGHSH and CDR2 is LQKENI. As DNA, the CDR3 is TGTGCCAGCTCAACAGCTAATGAAAAACTGTTTTTT. Translated: CASSTANEKLFF.

This chain links TRBV29-1 with TRBJ2-1, with 15 nucleotides matching TRBD2. The CDR3 is made up of 14 amino acids. Germline lookup yields CDR1 SQVTM and CDR2 ANQGSEA. J lost 9 bases, V lost 5 bases, and 5 bases had no gene match. CDR3 amino acids: CSVRTSGRAGEQFF. The DNA for the CDR3 is TGCAGCGTTAGGACTAGCGGGAGGGCCGGTGAGCAGTTCTTC.